Listed below are T cell receptor beta chains from one sample, sequenced in a study of resident and recirculating memory T cells in vitiligo. The data were produced by immunoSEQ multiplex PCR, yet TCRdb's version contains in-frame clones alone and is incomplete. The sample records about 76,000 clones, 92% being singletons. The sample comprised blood. Source of these receptors: a male donor with vitiligo. Both conserved end residues are trimmed from each CDR3. A D gene is named only where the DNA matches it firmly. Size is stated for part of the rows, as once, few or many counts, or as a class when the clone is expanded.

>.|.|TRBV5-6|TRBJ2-1|11
ASSRTNYNEQF
>.|TRBD1|TRBV28|TRBJ1-2|11
ASSATGRVGYT
>.|.|TRBV27|TRBJ1-4|14
ASSPSLTGWGEKLF
>.|TRBD1|TRBV18|TRBJ1-5|12
ASSPRDSNQPQH
>.|.|TRBV27|TRBJ1-2|12
ASRRAGGAYGYT
>.|.|TRBV5-4|TRBJ1-3|13
ASSRIRGTGNTIY
>.|TRBD1|TRBV4-1|.|12
ASSLRGQPYEQY
>.|.|TRBV28|TRBJ2-1|10
AVEGNSNEQF
>once|.|TRBV6-5|TRBJ2-1|13
ASSYQDVGYNEQF
>.|.|TRBV11-3|TRBJ2-1|9
ASSYGGEQF
>.|TRBD2|TRBV7-3|TRBJ2-7|12
ASSPFGGGVEQY
>.|.|TRBV21-1|TRBJ1-3|15
ASSFRDRKDSGNTIY
>.|.|TRBV6-5|TRBJ2-5|14
ASSYSSVRDKETQY
>.|.|TRBV7-3|TRBJ2-1|12
ASSLTRESGSQF
>.|.|TRBV7-8|TRBJ2-1|14
ASSLGSGNSYNEQF
>.|TRBD1|TRBV28|TRBJ2-7|17
ASSLRALRGRSNPYEQY
>once|.|TRBV5-4|TRBJ1-2|12
ASSSQGFGYGYT
>.|.|TRBV18|TRBJ2-7|12
ASSPGTLSYEQY
>.|TRBD1|TRBV7-9|TRBJ2-2|15
ASSIQEGQGTVGELF
>.|.|TRBV6-1|TRBJ2-3|11
ATERGPTDTQY
>.|TRBD2|TRBV9|TRBJ2-1|15
ASSVGMGLGSYNEQF
>.|.|TRBV2|TRBJ2-1|12
ASSAVRASDEQF
>many|.|TRBV18|TRBJ1-4|11
ASSREVQEKLF
>.|TRBD1|TRBV18|TRBJ1-2|14
ASSPPGASGGLGYT
>.|.|TRBV5-4|TRBJ1-1|13
ASSLEPGGDTEAF
>.|.|TRBV28|TRBJ1-1|10
ASTLRKTEAF
>once|.|TRBV5-1|TRBJ1-4|11
ASSRTSNEKLF
>.|.|TRBV27|TRBJ1-2|11
ASSPGMSYGYT